Listed below are T cell receptor beta chains from one sample, sequenced in a study of blood T cell repertoires in COVID-19. Sequencing used immunoSEQ multiplex PCR; TCRdb keeps in-frame clones, though not all of them. The sample lists roughly 400,000 clones; approximately 87% were seen once. The sequenced sample was PBMCs or T cells enriched from blood (not recorded which). The receptors originated from a woman aged 50 to 60 who had recovered from COVID-19. Each CDR3 is given with its conserved first and last residue. A D gene is named only where the DNA matches it firmly.

D: TRBD1
V: TRBV2
CDR3: CASSSGTGGDEQFF

D: TRBD1
V: TRBV2
CDR3: CASTRQGGGIMNTEAFF

D: -
V: TRBV7-9
CDR3: CASSLGSGEKLFF

D: -
V: TRBV6-5
CDR3: CASSQGPTYEQYF

D: -
V: TRBV2
CDR3: CATASGTTINQPQHF

D: -
V: TRBV27
CDR3: CASSLNRESTDTQYF

D: -
V: TRBV5-1
CDR3: CASSLGTGLVSPLHF

D: -
V: TRBV19
CDR3: CASTGGRSWGFSNQPQHF

D: TRBD1
V: TRBV6-2/TRBV6-3
CDR3: CASSRPGTGAVTEPQHF

D: TRBD1
V: TRBV4-1
CDR3: CASSQDGRTGGALGTEAFF

D: -
V: TRBV5-1
CDR3: CASSWGPLATGTDTQYF

D: TRBD1
V: TRBV2
CDR3: CASRKRQGADQPQHF

D: -
V: TRBV9
CDR3: CASSVGQGQNEQFF

D: TRBD1
V: TRBV27
CDR3: CASSLYSGTDNEQFF

D: -
V: TRBV6-5
CDR3: CASRSRLIETQYF

D: TRBD1
V: TRBV7-9
CDR3: CASSTQGQGKGYEQYF

D: -
V: TRBV5-1
CDR3: CASSPRGGIDTQYF

D: -
V: TRBV19
CDR3: CASSIERSARYEQYF

D: -
V: TRBV4-3
CDR3: CASSQGPVGAGGNTIYF

D: TRBD1
V: TRBV12-3/TRBV12-4
CDR3: CASSWDSYEQYF

D: -
V: TRBV6-5
CDR3: CASVRASYSPLHF

D: -
V: TRBV3-1/TRBV3-2
CDR3: CASSQDRGGQPQHF

D: TRBD2
V: TRBV5-1
CDR3: CASSWGGAGGLSEQFF

D: -
V: TRBV6-2/TRBV6-3
CDR3: CASNPQGSLVGGNQPQHF

D: TRBD1
V: TRBV7-9
CDR3: CASSSRDRGNTGELFF

D: -
V: TRBV3-1/TRBV3-2
CDR3: CASSPTGANTGELFF

D: -
V: TRBV19
CDR3: CASSDRNSPLHF

D: TRBD1
V: TRBV4-2
CDR3: CASSQEGSAGGRNQPQHF

D: -
V: TRBV7-2
CDR3: CASRLEGNTEAFF

D: TRBD1
V: TRBV28
CDR3: CASSPPEGQLNTEAFF

D: -
V: TRBV4-2
CDR3: CASSQEHSNYGYTF

D: -
V: TRBV5-1
CDR3: CASSLEGLGNQPQHF

D: -
V: TRBV19
CDR3: CASSIFSSNEQFF

D: TRBD1
V: TRBV27
CDR3: CASSLGTGGVEQYF

D: TRBD1
V: TRBV7-9
CDR3: CASAETGSGNTIYF

D: -
V: TRBV3-1/TRBV3-2
CDR3: CASSPRSIDTQYF

D: TRBD1
V: TRBV7-9
CDR3: CASSSGQGVVDEQFF

D: -
V: TRBV18
CDR3: CASASSSGTDTQYF

D: TRBD2
V: TRBV10-3
CDR3: CAISEAGVANTGELFF

D: TRBD1
V: TRBV4-2
CDR3: CASSQITNDRVAKNIQYF

D: TRBD2
V: TRBV30
CDR3: CAWKYSGGPSGANVLTF

D: -
V: TRBV28
CDR3: CASSFSGLGNYGYTF

D: TRBD1
V: TRBV7-9
CDR3: CASSFPTKTGVIGETQYF

D: TRBD1
V: TRBV7-8
CDR3: CASSPAGTGLGAKGYTF

D: -
V: TRBV7-9
CDR3: CASSFRDEQYF

D: TRBD1
V: TRBV29-1
CDR3: CSVGGQGYGYTF

D: TRBD1
V: TRBV27
CDR3: CASSPWTGSSDPSYEQYF

D: TRBD1
V: TRBV27
CDR3: CASSFGTGVPNTEAFF

D: TRBD2
V: TRBV4-3
CDR3: CASSQDRRGNYEQYF

D: TRBD1
V: TRBV5-1
CDR3: CASSERTGFSTDTQYF

D: TRBD1
V: TRBV10-3
CDR3: CAIRSTGDNEKLFF

D: TRBD1
V: TRBV7-9
CDR3: CASSSRDRHYEQYF

D: -
V: TRBV14
CDR3: CASSGLTQLEAFF

D: -
V: TRBV7-8
CDR3: CASSFTGGAHGTQYF

D: TRBD1
V: TRBV18
CDR3: CASSRNTGVSNTEAFF

D: -
V: TRBV12-3/TRBV12-4
CDR3: CASSLALERGYF

D: -
V: TRBV7-2
CDR3: CASSFRRSVYNEQFF